The 5 T cell receptor beta chains listed next were all sequenced from one sample in a study of molecular identifiers for immune sequencing clone quantification (dated by TCRdb to 2017 to 2018). Receptors were amplified or captured by PCR. Sequenced using a NextSeq 500. TCRdb ran its own pipeline on the public reads, namely fastp trimming at Q25 and MiXCR clone calling, and kept in-frame beta chains. Identical CDR3 protein sequences are pooled into one entry, listed with their most common genes and DNA. The sample table shows about 320,000 distinct CDR3 sequences, and roughly 23% are seen once. The ten top clones hold 0.65% to 0.75% of the sample. Input material: naive CD8+ T cells from blood, with Jurkat cell RNA spiked in. The sample's cell subset or site label is to be understood as: FACS-sorted CD8+CD4-CCR7+CD45RA+ naive T cells. All receptors derive from a human donor in good health. Some libraries in this study had Jurkat cell RNA spiked in.

Worth noting for this clonotype: At one end the junction does not follow the germline gene, possibly because of a read error. The V gene is TRBV27, the J gene TRBJ2-2; D possibly matches TRBD1 or TRBD2 (5 bases each). This CDR3 has 13 residues. Per germline, CDR1 MNHEY and CDR2 SMNVEV (reference sequence). CDR3 region: CASSRENTGELSF. The DNA of the CDR3 is TGTGCCAGCAGCAGGGAGAACACCGGGGAGCTGTCTTTT.

In its sample, this clonotype was seen many times. CDR3 nucleotide sequence: TGTGCCACCAGTGATAACCGGGACAGGGACACCGGGGAGCTGTTTTTT. Encoded protein: CATSDNRDRDTGELFF. This chain joins TRBV24-1 and TRBJ2-2, with 9 bases lining up with TRBD1. Trimming removed 3 bases from V and 3 bases from J; junction bases left unmatched: 4. The CDR3 extends over 16 amino acids. Germline CDR1 and CDR2: KGHDR and SFDVKD.

Ten or more counts support this clonotype. The chain couples TRBV7-9 to TRBJ2-5, with 9 bases matching TRBD1. The V gene's germline CDR1 is SEHNR and CDR2 FQNEAQ (reference sequence). This CDR3 is built from 15 residues. Trimming removed 4 bases from V and 5 bases from J; junction bases left unmatched: 8. As DNA, the CDR3 is TGTGCCAGCAGCTCAACAGGGGGCCAAACGGAGACCCAGTACTTC. Its protein is CASSSTGGQTETQYF. Filled out from reference TRBV7-9 and TRBJ2-5, the complete variable domain reads DTGVSQNPRHKITKRGQNVTFRCDPISEHNRLYWYRQTLGQGPEFLTYFQNEAQLEKSRLLSDRFSAERPKGSFSTLEIQRTEQGDSAMYLCASSSTGGQTETQYFGPGTRLLVL.

This clonotype was found many times. This rearrangement joins TRBV9 to TRBJ2-1; 8 nucleotides match TRBD2. J gave up 3 bases and V 7 bases, and 3 bases lay outside the gene matches. This CDR3 contains 13 residues. The germline V gene has CDR1 SGDLS and CDR2 YYNGEE. CDR3 bases: TGTGCCAGCTCGCGGGAGGACTACAATGAGCAGTTCTTC. This translates into CASSREDYNEQFF.

Comment on this clonotype: Being one base from a much bigger clone, this may be a read error. The V call is TRBV5-3, the J call TRBJ2-1; possible D gene TRBD1, 7 bases. TRBV5-3 is designated an ORF whose function remains uncertain. This CDR3 has 18 residues. The CDR3 nucleotides are TGTGCCAGCAGCTTTAGAGATGTACAGGGGACTGGAAGCGATGAGCAGTTCTTC. It encodes CASSFRDVQGTGSDEQFF.